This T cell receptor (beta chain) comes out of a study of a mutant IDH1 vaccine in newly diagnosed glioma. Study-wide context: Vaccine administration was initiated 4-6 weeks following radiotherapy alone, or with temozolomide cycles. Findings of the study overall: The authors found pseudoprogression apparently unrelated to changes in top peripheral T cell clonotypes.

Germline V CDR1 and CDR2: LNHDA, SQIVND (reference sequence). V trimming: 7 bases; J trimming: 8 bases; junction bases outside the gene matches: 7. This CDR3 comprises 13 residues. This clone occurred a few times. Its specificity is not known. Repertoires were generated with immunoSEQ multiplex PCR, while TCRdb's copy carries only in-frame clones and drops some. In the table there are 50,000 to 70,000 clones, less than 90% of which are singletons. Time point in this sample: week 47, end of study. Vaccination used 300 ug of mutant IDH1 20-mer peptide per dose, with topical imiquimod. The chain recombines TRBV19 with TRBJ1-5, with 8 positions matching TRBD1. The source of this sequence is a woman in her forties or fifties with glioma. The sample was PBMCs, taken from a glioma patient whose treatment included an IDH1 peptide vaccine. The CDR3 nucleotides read TGTGCCAGTACGGGCAGGGGGCATGAGCCCCAGCATTTT. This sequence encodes CASTGRGHEPQHF.